This T cell receptor beta chain came from a study of blood T cells in healthy people across ages. Trimming took off 2 bases at V and 4 bases at J, with 11 bases between the two ends. The CDR3 sequence is 13 residues long. CDR1 is DFQATT and CDR2 is SNEGSKA in the germline V gene (reference sequence). Together with a sample-barcoded 5' primer, a J-beta primer mix was included in a second PCR lasting roughly 7 to 11 cycles. In TCRdb, the 5' RACE reads were re-called with MiXCR into one record per CDR3 protein. There are over a million distinct CDR3 sequences in the sample; roughly 43% occur only once, and roughly 3.7% lies in the top ten.

This sequence was found in a woman between 18 and 29 years old in good health. The rearrangement links TRBV20-1 to TRBJ1-2, with a tentative D call TRBD1 (6 bases). The sample taken for sequencing was blood. CDR3 in amino acids: CSARTTGSYGYTF. CDR3 nucleotides: TGCAGTGCTAGAACCACAGGGAGCTATGGCTACACCTTC.